Listed below are T cell receptor beta chains from one sample, sequenced in a study of blood T cell repertoires in COVID-19. Some clones are missing from TCRdb's copy, which holds only in-frame ones; the method was immunoSEQ multiplex PCR. The table lists about 210,000 clones, 83% of them singletons. The sequenced material came from peripheral blood. The receptors were gathered from a man aged 45 to 65 with active or convalescent COVID-19. CDR3s include the opening cysteine and the closing phenylalanine or tryptophan. A D gene is named only where the DNA matches it firmly. Size is stated for part of the rows, as once, few or many counts, or as a class when the clone is expanded.

>.|.|TRBJ1-1|TRBV12-2
TGTGCAAGTCGCTCCCTAAGGACAGGCGACATTATGAACACTGAAGCTTTCTTT
CASRSLRTGDIMNTEAFF
>.|TRBD2|TRBJ2-3|TRBV19
TGTGCCAGTAGTATATCGGGACTAGCGGATACGCAGTATTTT
CASSISGLADTQYF
>.|.|TRBJ1-1|TRBV2
TGTGCCAGCGGGCTATCCATGAACACTGAAGCTTTCTTT
CASGLSMNTEAFF
>once|.|TRBJ2-2|TRBV7-3
TGTGCCAGCAGCTTACGACAGACCGGGGAGCTGTTTTTT
CASSLRQTGELFF
>.|.|TRBJ2-3|TRBV10-3
TGTGCCACCCAGGGGAGCACAGATACGCAGTATTTT
CATQGSTDTQYF
>.|.|TRBJ1-1|TRBV18
TGTGCCAGCTCACCAGTAGGCCAGGGTGGGTCTGAAGCTTTCTTT
CASSPVGQGGSEAFF
>.|.|TRBJ2-7|TRBV27
TGTGCCAGCAGTCCCACAGGGCTGATCTACGAGCAGTACTTC
CASSPTGLIYEQYF
>.|TRBD1|TRBJ1-3|TRBV27
TGTGCCAGCAGTTTAAAGGGACAGGGGCCTAACTCTGGAAACACCATATATTTT
CASSLKGQGPNSGNTIYF
>.|.|TRBJ2-3|TRBV7-8
TGTGCCAGCAGCCTCGGGACAGATACGCAGTATTTT
CASSLGTDTQYF
>.|.|TRBJ2-7|TRBV6-5
TGTGCCAGCGCTTCGGTGGTCTCAAGCTCCTACGAGCAGTACTTC
CASASVVSSSYEQYF
>many|.|TRBJ1-1|TRBV2
TGTGCCAGCAGCGAGACCCTTTCCGGGTCGAACACTGAAGCTTTCTTT
CASSETLSGSNTEAFF
>.|.|TRBJ2-2|TRBV30
TGTGCCTGGAGTGTACTAATGGCGGGCGGGCTGTTTTTT
CAWSVLMAGGLFF
>few|.|TRBJ2-5|TRBV18
TGTGCCAGCTCAGCGGGACAGCCAGAACTCCAAGAGACCCAGTACTTC
CASSAGQPELQETQYF
>few|TRBD2|TRBJ2-5|TRBV9
TGTGCCAGCAGCCCCCGGGGAGGGCGAGAGACCCAGTACTTC
CASSPRGGRETQYF
>.|TRBD2|TRBJ2-1|TRBV3-1/TRBV3-2
TGTGCCAGCAGCCTAGGTGGACTAGCGGTTAATGAGCAGTTCTTC
CASSLGGLAVNEQFF
>.|TRBD1|TRBJ1-2|TRBV6-1
TGTGCCAGCAGTGAAGGGACAGGGGGTGGCTATGGCTACACCTTC
CASSEGTGGGYGYTF
>.|TRBD1|TRBJ1-5|TRBV24-1
TGTGCCACGCGGGACAGGGAGGATCAGCCCCAGCATTTT
CATRDREDQPQHF